This TCR beta chain was identified in a study of CD8+CD57+ T cells in acquired aplastic anemia. Whole-study context: Sorted CD4+ and CD8+ cell DNA averaged approximately 3.4 ug. Study outcomes and limitations: Patients were compared with controls for CD8+ Simpson's diversity, and no significant difference emerged. About 28 sequences, all CD8+ CDR3, were shared between patients and controls.

The template used for profiling TCR beta VDJ and CDR3 was genomic DNA. TCRdb reprocessed the reads with MiXCR, giving one entry per CDR3 protein. The table lists about 180,000 distinct CDR3 sequences, under 55% of them singletons, with around 2.7% in the top ten. CDR3 length equals 16 residues. V lost 2 bases to trimming and J lost 2 bases, with 13 bases between them. Germline V gene sequence: CDR1 MNHNY, CDR2 SVGAGI (reference sequence). This clonotype turned up a few times. Its antigen is currently unknown. Sequenced input: sorted CD4+, CD8+, or CD8+CD57+ T cells (not recorded which) from PBMCs. This receptor was identified in a human donor in good health. The rearrangement uses TRBV6-6 and TRBJ1-3; no clear D. The CDR3 sequence is CASSYGGNSAGNTIYF. The CDR3 DNA is TGTGCCAGCAGTTACGGAGGGAATTCGGCTGGAAACACCATATATTTT.